The TCR beta chain under discussion was sequenced for a study of cytomegalovirus exposure and HLA in healthy donors. The J segment lost 0 bases and the V segment lost 1 base, leaving 2 bases of the junction unmatched. The CDR3 sequence is 16 residues long. The germline V gene has CDR1 SGHNT and CDR2 YYREEE (reference sequence). In the PCR, 60 Vbeta and 13 Jbeta primers were used. The repertoire was sequenced with immunoSEQ multiplex PCR; TCRdb's copy has only in-frame clones and lacks some. The sample lists some 140,000 clones; around four fifths were seen once. The clonotype originates from a woman aged 45-59 years in good health and CMV-seropositive. Material: PBMCs. The genes are TRBV5-4 and TRBJ2-3, with 10 bases that match TRBD2. CDR3 DNA: TGTGCCAGCAGCTTGAGGACTAGCGGTAGCACAGATACGCAGTATTTT. Amino acids: CASSLRTSGSTDTQYF. The whole variable domain, filled in from reference TRBV5-4 and TRBJ2-3, reads ETGVTQSPTHLIKTRGQQVTLRCSSQSGHNTVSWYQQALGQGPQFIFQYYREEENGRGNFPPRFSGLQFPNYSSELNVNALELDDSALYLCASSLRTSGSTDTQYFGPGTRLTVL.